This T cell receptor beta chain was found in a study of cytomegalovirus exposure and HLA in healthy donors. General study results and limits: The investigators catalogued 160 or so TCR beta chains as cytomegalovirus-associated. Confirmation was obtained in vitro that a few CMV-associated chains are specific for CMV antigens. 16,951 TCR beta sequences were associated with HLA alleles at 0.05 false discovery rate in a later analysis.

This clone occurred once. Its cognate antigen is unknown. With 60 Vbeta and 13 Jbeta primers, the PCR was carried out. The data were produced by immunoSEQ multiplex PCR, yet TCRdb's version contains in-frame clones alone and is incomplete. The sample holds 130,000 to 150,000 clones; about 79% are singletons and the top ten take about 2.5%. V dropped 6 bases and J dropped 4; count of bases not matched to a gene: 11. Germline V gives CDR1 LNHDA, CDR2 SQIVND (reference sequence). The CDR3 totals 16 residues. This TCR derives from a male donor in good health and CMV-seronegative. The V and J genes are TRBV19 and TRBJ2-5; 10 nucleotides line up with TRBD2. The specimen was PBMCs. This CDR3 is CASSPAQREGRETQYF. Here the CDR3 DNA reads TGTGCCAGTAGCCCGGCCCAGCGGGAGGGCCGAGAGACCCAGTACTTC. The full variable domain, completed using reference TRBV19 and TRBJ2-5, is DGGITQSPKYLFRKEGQNVTLSCEQNLNHDAMYWYRQDPGQGLRLIYYSQIVNDFQKGDIAEGYSVSREKKESFPLTVTSAQKNPTAFYLCASSPAQREGRETQYFGPGTRLLVL.